This T cell receptor beta chain was sequenced in a study of blood T cell repertoires in COVID-19. This CDR3 has 14 amino acids. V lost 3 bases and J lost 3, with 9 bases in between. Germline loops: CDR1 SNHLY, CDR2 FYNNEI. The table came from immunoSEQ multiplex PCR; TCRdb's copy has only in-frame clones and leaves some out. The table shows about 440,000 clones, with around 88% occurring only once. V usage is TRBV2 and J usage is TRBJ1-3; D possibly corresponds to TRBD1 (5 bases). Sequenced input: peripheral blood. This receptor was obtained from a woman in her 50s with COVID-19, enrolled during active disease. For the CDR3, the DNA is TGTGCCAGCAGTGAGACGGGACTTGGAAACACCATATATTTT. This translates into CASSETGLGNTIYF.